The entry that follows covers one T cell receptor beta chain sequence. Trimming cost V 4 bases and J 2 bases, with 7 bases left between them. The CDR3 is 13 amino acids. CDR1 KGHDR and CDR2 SFDVKD come from the germline V gene. This sample was taken from a study of T cell responses to AZD1222 COVID-19 vaccine. TCRdb's copy holds only in-frame clones and misses some; the assay was immunoSEQ multiplex PCR. Here the sample spans about 130,000 clones, 75% to 90% being singletons. This chain joins TRBV24-1 and TRBJ2-5, with D possibly matching TRBD1 (6 bases). This receptor was obtained from an adult who received the AZD1222 COVID-19 vaccine. Specimen: peripheral blood, collected 28 days after the second AZD1222 dose. The CDR3 DNA sequence: TGTGCCACCAGTGAAGGACAGCAAGAGACCCAGTACTTC. This gives the protein CATSEGQQETQYF.